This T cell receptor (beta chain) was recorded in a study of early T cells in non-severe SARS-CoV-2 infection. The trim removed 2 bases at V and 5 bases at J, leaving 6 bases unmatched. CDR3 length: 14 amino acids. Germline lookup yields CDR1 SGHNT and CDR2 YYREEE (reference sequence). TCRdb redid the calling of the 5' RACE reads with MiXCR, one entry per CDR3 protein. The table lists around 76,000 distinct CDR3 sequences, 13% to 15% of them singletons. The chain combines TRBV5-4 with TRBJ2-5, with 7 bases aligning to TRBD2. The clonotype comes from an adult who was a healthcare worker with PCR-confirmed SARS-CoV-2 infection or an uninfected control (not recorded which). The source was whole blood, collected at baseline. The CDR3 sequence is CASSFGLELETQYF. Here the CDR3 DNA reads TGTGCCAGCAGCTTCGGACTAGAGCTTGAGACCCAGTACTTC.